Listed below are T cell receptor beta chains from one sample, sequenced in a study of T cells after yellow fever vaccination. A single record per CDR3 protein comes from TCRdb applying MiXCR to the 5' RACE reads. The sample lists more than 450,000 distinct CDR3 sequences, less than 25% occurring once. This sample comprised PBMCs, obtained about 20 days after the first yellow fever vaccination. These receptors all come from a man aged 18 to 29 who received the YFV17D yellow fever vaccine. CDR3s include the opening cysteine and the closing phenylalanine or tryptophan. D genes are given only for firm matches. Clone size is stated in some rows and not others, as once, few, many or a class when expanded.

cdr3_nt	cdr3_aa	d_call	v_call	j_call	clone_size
TGTGCCAGCATCGAACCTAGCACAGATACGCAGTATTTT	CASIEPSTDTQYF	-	TRBV7-2	TRBJ2-3	few
TGTGCCAGCAGTGAATACTTCCGGTACGAGCAGTACTTC	CASSEYFRYEQYF	-	TRBV2	TRBJ2-7	few
TGTGCCAGCAGTTTGAACGGGGCCAAAAACATTCAGTACTTC	CASSLNGAKNIQYF	-	TRBV12-3/TRBV12-4	TRBJ2-4	-
TGTGCCAGCAGGTCGAGCCGGACAACCGGGGAGCTGTTTTTT	CASRSSRTTGELFF	-	TRBV12-3/TRBV12-4	TRBJ2-2	-
TGCAGCTCTAGGGTACAAGCTCCGGGACTAGGGTCCGATGAGCAGTTCTTC	CSSRVQAPGLGSDEQFF	TRBD2	TRBV20-1	TRBJ2-1	-
TGCGCAGGGGGCATTTTGAACACTGAAGCTTTCTTT	CAGGILNTEAFF	TRBD1	TRBV13	TRBJ1-1	few
TGCAATCCCGGGCGTACGGACTATGGCTACACCTTC	CNPGRTDYGYTF	-	TRBV20-1	TRBJ1-2	few
TGTGCCAGCAGGAAACAGGGGTTAACCGGGGAGCTGATTTTT	CASRKQGLTGELIF	TRBD1	TRBV6-1	TRBJ2-2	once
TGTGCCAGCAGTTCCGACCTAGGCACTGAGCAGTTCTTC	CASSSDLGTEQFF	-	TRBV27	TRBJ2-1	-
TGTGCCAGCAGTCCCCGGGGCAGGGGCGATCAGCCCCAGCATTTT	CASSPRGRGDQPQHF	-	TRBV12-3/TRBV12-4	TRBJ1-5	-
TGTGCCAGCAGGGCTAGCGGGGGGGCATTTATCACAGATACGCAGTATTTT	CASRASGGAFITDTQYF	TRBD2	TRBV7-3	TRBJ2-3	few
TGCAGTTCTTCCCCCCGGGGCTATGGCTACACCTTC	CSSSPRGYGYTF	-	TRBV20-1	TRBJ1-2	-
TGCGCCAGCAGTGTCTCAGGGGGCAACGAGCAGTACTTC	CASSVSGGNEQYF	TRBD1	TRBV10-1	TRBJ2-7	-
TGCAGTGCTCCCCAGTTAGCGGCAGGGGACTACGAGCAGTACTTC	CSAPQLAAGDYEQYF	-	TRBV20-1	TRBJ2-7	few
TGTGCCAGCCTATCCGGGGGCCCTTTAGCAGATACGCAGTATTTT	CASLSGGPLADTQYF	-	TRBV12-3/TRBV12-4	TRBJ2-3	-
TGTGCCTGGAGCGGGAGCGGGGGTGTAGAGACCCAGTACTTC	CAWSGSGGVETQYF	TRBD2	TRBV30	TRBJ2-5	-
TGTGCCAGCAGCTTAGAAGACAGGGGTTACATTCAGTACTTC	CASSLEDRGYIQYF	TRBD1	TRBV7-2	TRBJ2-4	-
TGTGCCAGCAGTTACGGACTTCCCTACGAGCAGTACTTC	CASSYGLPYEQYF	-	TRBV6-2/TRBV6-3	TRBJ2-7	-
TGTGCCAACGAAGATGATCATACGCAGTATTTT	CANEDDHTQYF	-	TRBV6-4	TRBJ2-3	few
TGCAGCGTTGAGGGGGACGGTCAGCCCCAGCATTTT	CSVEGDGQPQHF	-	TRBV29-1	TRBJ1-5	few
TGTGCCAGCAGCTTATCCAGGGTGTTTGGAAACACCATATATTTT	CASSLSRVFGNTIYF	-	TRBV7-2	TRBJ1-3	few
TGTGCCACCAGCCAGACAGGGGCCTACAATGAGCAGTTCTTC	CATSQTGAYNEQFF	TRBD1	TRBV24-1	TRBJ2-1	few
TGCGCCAGCAGCGCGGGACAGCCCGGTGGCTACACCTTC	CASSAGQPGGYTF	TRBD1	TRBV5-1	TRBJ1-2	few
TGTGCCAGCAGCCAAGTTGGTATAGGGGGCGGGGGAAACACAGATACGCAGTATTTT	CASSQVGIGGGGNTDTQYF	-	TRBV3-1	TRBJ2-3	few
TGTGCCAGCAGTTTATTGGGTAGGGGGAGCACCTACAATGAGCAGTTCTTC	CASSLLGRGSTYNEQFF	-	TRBV27	TRBJ2-1	few
TGTGCCACCCGTTCCGCCAGGGGTATGGAGTTAGCAGATACGCAGTATTTT	CATRSARGMELADTQYF	-	TRBV6-2/TRBV6-3	TRBJ2-3	-
TGCAGTGCTAGCAGGACGGATTACAATGAGCAGTTCTTC	CSASRTDYNEQFF	-	TRBV20-1	TRBJ2-1	few
TGTGCCAGCACTTCAGGCGGCACTGAAGCTTTCTTT	CASTSGGTEAFF	-	TRBV28	TRBJ1-1	-
TGCGCCAGCAGTCAATCGGGATCTTACGGAGAGACCCAGTACTTC	CASSQSGSYGETQYF	-	TRBV23-1	TRBJ2-5	few
TGTGCCAGCAGTCCTATCTTCCGGGAAGCTTTCTTT	CASSPIFREAFF	-	TRBV6-6	TRBJ1-1	-
TGCAGTGCTAGCGGGACTTCGTCGGACATTCAGTACTTC	CSASGTSSDIQYF	-	TRBV20-1	TRBJ2-4	-
TGCGCCAGCAGAATTGCAGGGGGGTCCTACGAGCAGTACTTC	CASRIAGGSYEQYF	-	TRBV5-1	TRBJ2-7	few
TGTGCCACCAGCATACAGGTCCTCACAGATACGCAGTATTTT	CATSIQVLTDTQYF	-	TRBV24-1	TRBJ2-3	-
TGTGCCAGCAGTGAACAGGGGGCCACCTACGAGCAGTACTTC	CASSEQGATYEQYF	TRBD1	TRBV2	TRBJ2-7	few
TGCGCCAGCAGCGAAACCGGGGGTGGTCAAGAGACCCAGTACTTC	CASSETGGGQETQYF	-	TRBV5-1	TRBJ2-5	-
TGCGCCAGCAGCTCCGCCCCAGAAGTCACTGAAGCTTTCTTT	CASSSAPEVTEAFF	-	TRBV5-1	TRBJ1-1	-
TGCGCCAGCAGCCAAGATAGGAGTAGCGGGGGGGCTTACAATGAGCAGTTCTTC	CASSQDRSSGGAYNEQFF	TRBD2	TRBV4-3	TRBJ2-1	few
TGTGCCAGCAGGGCAGGGGACTCACCCCTCCACTTT	CASRAGDSPLHF	-	TRBV5-4	TRBJ1-6	few
TGTTCCAGCAACTCCCCGGGACAGGGGACCTACGAGCAGTACTTC	CSSNSPGQGTYEQYF	TRBD1	TRBV6-1	TRBJ2-7	-
TGTGCCACCGCGGGGGCCTTCGGCACAGATACGCAGTATTTT	CATAGAFGTDTQYF	-	TRBV19	TRBJ2-3	few
TGTGCCAGCAGCGGGACAGGGACAGATCGGAGTGAAAAACTGTTTTTT	CASSGTGTDRSEKLFF	TRBD1	TRBV7-9	TRBJ1-4	-
TGCGCCAGCAGCCAAGAAACAGGCAGAGCCTACGAGCAGTACTTC	CASSQETGRAYEQYF	-	TRBV4-1	TRBJ2-7	-
TGTGCTAGTGGTTTAACGGGGGGCTCGGACACCATATATTTT	CASGLTGGSDTIYF	-	TRBV12-5	TRBJ1-3	-
TGTGCCAGCAGCCCAGAAGTCGGGGGGGCCTTCACCGGGGAGCTGTTTTTT	CASSPEVGGAFTGELFF	TRBD2	TRBV7-2	TRBJ2-2	few
TGTGCCAGCAGTTTCGCCTTAAACACCGGGGAGCTGTTTTTT	CASSFALNTGELFF	-	TRBV12-3/TRBV12-4	TRBJ2-2	-
TGTGCCAGCAACAACGGGGGTCGTACAGATACGCAGTATTTT	CASNNGGRTDTQYF	-	TRBV27	TRBJ2-3	few
TGTGCCAGCAGATCTCCGGTGCTAGCGGACGGTTTGGGCCCAGATACGCAGTATTTT	CASRSPVLADGLGPDTQYF	TRBD2	TRBV11-2	TRBJ2-3	many
TGTGCCACCAGCAGAGCACAGGGGGAAGGAGATCAGCCCCAGCATTTT	CATSRAQGEGDQPQHF	TRBD1	TRBV15	TRBJ1-5	few
TGTGCCAGCAGCCCCTGGGAGGGTACAGATGCAACTAATGAAAAACTGTTTTTT	CASSPWEGTDATNEKLFF	-	TRBV11-2	TRBJ1-4	-
TGTGCCAGCTCACCGAACTTCCCGAACACTGAAGCTTTCTTT	CASSPNFPNTEAFF	-	TRBV18	TRBJ1-1	many
TGTGCCAGCAGCTTCAGGGGGGGCGATACGCAGTATTTT	CASSFRGGDTQYF	-	TRBV7-9	TRBJ2-3	few
TGTGCCACGGGAGGGGGCAATCAGCCCCAGCATTTT	CATGGGNQPQHF	-	TRBV24-1	TRBJ1-5	few
TGTGCCAGCTCCACAGGGAGTTCAGCCAAAAACATTCAGTACTTC	CASSTGSSAKNIQYF	-	TRBV18	TRBJ2-4	-
TGTGCCAGCAGTTTGGGTCCTGAGCAGTTCTTC	CASSLGPEQFF	-	TRBV6-2/TRBV6-3	TRBJ2-1	-
TGCGCCAGCAGCTTCGCACCATCGGAGACTGAAGCTTTCTTT	CASSFAPSETEAFF	-	TRBV5-1	TRBJ1-1	-
TGCAGTGCTAGAGAGTCCGGGAGGTCTCATGGCTACACCTTC	CSARESGRSHGYTF	-	TRBV20-1	TRBJ1-2	few
TGCAGTGCTAGAAGGCCAGCAGAAGGTTTAGTGGAAGCTTTCTTT	CSARRPAEGLVEAFF	-	TRBV20-1	TRBJ1-1	-